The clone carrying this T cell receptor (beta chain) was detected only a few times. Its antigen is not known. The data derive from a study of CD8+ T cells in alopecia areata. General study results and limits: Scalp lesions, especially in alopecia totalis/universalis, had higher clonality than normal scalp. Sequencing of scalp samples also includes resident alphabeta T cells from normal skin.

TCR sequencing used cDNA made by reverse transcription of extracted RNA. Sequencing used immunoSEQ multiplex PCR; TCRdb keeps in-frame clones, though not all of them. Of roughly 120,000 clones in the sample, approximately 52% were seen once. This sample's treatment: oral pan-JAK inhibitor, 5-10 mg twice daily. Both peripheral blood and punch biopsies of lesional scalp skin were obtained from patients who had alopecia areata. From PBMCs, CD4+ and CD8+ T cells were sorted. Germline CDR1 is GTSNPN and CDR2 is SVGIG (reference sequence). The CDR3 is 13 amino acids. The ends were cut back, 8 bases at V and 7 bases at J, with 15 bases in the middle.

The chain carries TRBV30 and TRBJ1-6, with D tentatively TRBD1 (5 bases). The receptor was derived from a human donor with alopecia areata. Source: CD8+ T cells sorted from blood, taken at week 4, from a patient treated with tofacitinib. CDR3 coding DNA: TGTGCCGGGGACGGTTCCCTCAATTCACCCCTCCACTTT. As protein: CAGDGSLNSPLHF.